A selection of T cell receptor beta chains follows, all from one sample in a study of CD4 T cells in relation to SARS-CoV-2 and coronaviruses. TCRdb's table, derived via immunoSEQ multiplex PCR, lists solely in-frame clones and lacks some. The table records about 26,000 clones, 73% of them present only once. What these receptors recognize is not known. Sample: CD4+ T cells from PBMCs, cultured in vitro. These receptors came from a human donor in good health. The CDR3 runs from the conserved cysteine through the conserved F or W. The D gene is left open where the match is weak. Some rows have no size entry. The others give once, few or many, or a class for an expanded clone.

j_call,v_call,d_call,clone_size,cdr3_aa,cdr3_nt
TRBJ1-2,TRBV30,NA,NA,CAWSSGAGYTF,TGTGCCTGGAGTTCTGGGGCGGGCTACACCTTC
TRBJ1-3,TRBV29-1,NA,NA,CSVGSVSGNTIYF,TGCAGCGTTGGGTCAGTCTCTGGAAACACCATATATTTT
TRBJ1-4,TRBV6-5,NA,NA,CASSSGATNEKLFF,TGTGCCAGCAGTTCGGGAGCAACTAATGAAAAACTGTTTTTT
TRBJ2-6,TRBV18,TRBD1,NA,CASSPLGTGQTSGANVLTF,TGTGCCAGCTCACCACTTGGGACGGGACAGACCTCTGGGGCCAACGTCCTGACTTTC
TRBJ2-3,TRBV12-3/TRBV12-4,NA,once,CASRTEADTQYF,TGTGCCAGCAGAACCGAAGCAGATACGCAGTATTTT
TRBJ2-1,TRBV30,TRBD2,NA,CAWSAGGGHEQFF,TGTGCCTGGAGCGCGGGAGGGGGTCATGAGCAGTTCTTC
TRBJ1-1,TRBV12-3/TRBV12-4,NA,NA,CASSPLYEAFF,TGTGCCAGCAGTCCGTTATATGAAGCTTTCTTT
TRBJ2-5,TRBV3-1/TRBV3-2,NA,NA,CASSLGTTQYF,TGTGCCAGCAGCCTCGGGACCACACAGTACTTC
TRBJ2-2,TRBV4-3,NA,NA,CASSQDLAGELFF,TGCGCCAGCAGCCAAGATCTCGCCGGGGAGCTGTTTTTT
TRBJ1-6,TRBV6-5,NA,NA,CASSYSRQNNSPLHF,TGTGCCAGCAGTTACTCACGGCAGAATAATTCACCCCTCCACTTT
TRBJ2-2,TRBV2,TRBD1,NA,CASSLLDRGRTGELFF,TGTGCCAGCAGTCTCTTGGACAGGGGGAGAACCGGGGAGCTGTTTTTT
TRBJ2-5,TRBV3-1/TRBV3-2,TRBD1,NA,CASSNRTGRWGETQYF,TGTGCCAGCAGCAACCGGACAGGGCGATGGGGAGAGACCCAGTACTTC
TRBJ1-3,TRBV6-5,TRBD1,few,CASSSTGENTIYF,TGTGCCAGCAGTTCGACAGGGGAAAACACCATATATTTT
TRBJ2-7,TRBV4-3,TRBD2,NA,CASSHNSGGSYEQYF,TGCGCCAGCAGCCACAATAGCGGGGGCTCCTACGAGCAGTACTTC
TRBJ1-5,TRBV30,NA,few,CAWSVGGNQPQHF,TGTGCCTGGAGTGTTGGTGGCAATCAGCCCCAGCATTTT
TRBJ2-1,TRBV3-1/TRBV3-2,NA,NA,CASSQGSGGGNEQFF,TGTGCCAGCAGCCAAGGCAGCGGAGGGGGCAATGAGCAGTTCTTC
TRBJ2-7,TRBV4-2,TRBD2,NA,CASSPARGGLAGGKISDEQYF,TGTGCCAGCAGCCCCGCTCGAGGGGGACTAGCGGGAGGGAAAATTAGCGACGAGCAGTACTTC
TRBJ1-1,TRBV2,NA,NA,CASSEPVTGNTEAFF,TGTGCCAGCAGTGAACCTGTGACTGGGAACACTGAAGCTTTCTTT
TRBJ1-3,TRBV4-1,NA,few,CASSPRVSSGNTIYF,TGCGCCAGCAGCCCTCGGGTGAGCTCTGGAAACACCATATATTTT
TRBJ2-2,TRBV2,TRBD2,NA,CASRATSGANTGELFF,TGTGCCAGCAGGGCGACTAGCGGGGCGAACACCGGGGAGCTGTTTTTT
TRBJ2-1,TRBV9,TRBD2,NA,CASSVATQTSGRGRNEQFF,TGTGCCAGCAGCGTAGCTACGCAGACTAGCGGGAGGGGGAGAAATGAGCAGTTCTTC
TRBJ1-4,TRBV5-1,TRBD1,NA,CASSWGDREGEKLFF,TGCGCCAGCAGCTGGGGGGACAGGGAAGGCGAAAAACTGTTTTTT
TRBJ2-3,TRBV7-2,NA,NA,CASSLGSGYTDTQYF,TGTGCCAGCAGCTTAGGCAGTGGCTACACAGATACGCAGTATTTT
TRBJ1-4,TRBV4-3,TRBD1,once,CASSLGTGGEKLFF,TGCGCCAGCAGCCTGGGGACAGGGGGTGAAAAACTGTTTTTT
TRBJ2-3,TRBV7-2,NA,NA,CASSLRGPRGRDTQYF,TGTGCCAGCAGCTTACGGGGCCCCAGGGGTCGGGATACGCAGTATTTT
TRBJ1-1,TRBV7-9,NA,NA,CASRGTGTEAFF,TGTGCCAGCAGGGGGACCGGCACTGAAGCTTTCTTT
TRBJ1-2,TRBV29-1,TRBD1,NA,CSVVQGGSGYTF,TGCAGCGTTGTCCAGGGGGGCTCTGGCTACACCTTC
TRBJ1-5,TRBV6-6,TRBD1,once,CASSGQVIQPQHF,TGTGCCAGCAGTGGACAGGTAATTCAGCCCCAGCATTTT
TRBJ1-1,TRBV7-9,NA,NA,CASSPQTVNTEAFF,TGTGCCAGCAGCCCGCAGACCGTGAACACTGAAGCTTTCTTT
TRBJ2-1,TRBV9,NA,few,CASSVATNNEQFF,TGTGCCAGCAGCGTAGCGACGAATAATGAGCAGTTCTTC
TRBJ2-7,TRBV28,TRBD1,NA,CASSLWDRVSGQYF,TGTGCCAGCAGTTTATGGGACAGGGTCTCCGGGCAGTACTTC
TRBJ2-3,TRBV19,TRBD1,NA,CASSILTGGDTDTQYF,TGTGCCAGTAGTATACTGACAGGGGGCGACACAGATACGCAGTATTTT
TRBJ2-1,TRBV2,TRBD2,NA,CASSPSGSGEQFF,TGTGCCAGCAGTCCGAGCGGGAGTGGTGAGCAGTTCTTC
TRBJ1-3,TRBV4-3,TRBD1,few,CASSQGQNSGNTIYF,TGCGCCAGCAGCCAGGGACAGAACTCTGGAAACACCATATATTTT
TRBJ1-2,TRBV19,NA,NA,CASSQSSGGYTF,TGTGCCAGTAGTCAAAGTTCGGGGGGCTACACCTTC
TRBJ2-1,TRBV4-2,NA,NA,CASSLESGGEQFF,TGTGCCAGCAGCCTCGAAAGTGGTGGTGAGCAGTTCTTC
TRBJ2-1,TRBV9,NA,few,CASSSIRGDNEQFF,TGTGCCAGCAGCTCCATCAGGGGGGACAATGAGCAGTTCTTC
TRBJ2-5,TRBV6-2/TRBV6-3,TRBD2,NA,CASSYGAVAGQETQYF,TGTGCCAGCAGTTACGGAGCGGTAGCGGGACAAGAGACCCAGTACTTC
TRBJ1-1,TRBV3-1/TRBV3-2,TRBD1,NA,CASSRGDRDTEAFF,TGTGCCAGCAGCCGCGGAGACAGGGACACTGAAGCTTTCTTT
TRBJ2-1,TRBV29-1,TRBD2,NA,CSVEVTSGRGVWGNEQFF,TGCAGCGTTGAAGTGACTAGCGGGAGGGGAGTCTGGGGCAATGAGCAGTTCTTC
TRBJ2-1,TRBV19,TRBD1,NA,CASSIVWGQGSNEQFF,TGTGCCAGTAGTATTGTATGGGGACAGGGATCCAATGAGCAGTTCTTC
TRBJ1-1,TRBV19,TRBD1,NA,CASAQGARGTEAFF,TGTGCCAGTGCACAGGGGGCGCGGGGCACTGAAGCTTTCTTT
TRBJ2-3,TRBV5-4,NA,NA,CASSSSTDTQYF,TGTGCCAGCAGCTCAAGCACAGATACGCAGTATTTT
TRBJ2-6,TRBV28,NA,NA,CASSLDPWVFGQGGSGANVLTF,TGTGCCAGCAGTTTAGACCCCTGGGTGTTCGGGCAGGGCGGCTCTGGGGCCAACGTCCTGACTTTC
TRBJ2-7,TRBV7-4,NA,few,CASSRIGELGGEQYF,TGTGCCAGCAGCCGAATAGGGGAGTTGGGGGGCGAGCAGTACTTC
TRBJ2-5,TRBV5-1,NA,NA,CASSFGQQFLQETQYF,TGCGCCAGCAGCTTCGGACAGCAATTCCTCCAAGAGACCCAGTACTTC
TRBJ2-7,TRBV7-2,TRBD2,NA,CASSLLAGYPSEQYF,TGTGCCAGCAGCTTGCTAGCGGGATACCCCAGCGAGCAGTACTTC
TRBJ1-6,TRBV6-4,TRBD1,few,CASSEGQVNSPLHF,TGTGCCAGCAGTGAGGGACAGGTTAATTCACCCCTCCACTTT
TRBJ1-2,TRBV10-3,TRBD1,NA,CAISESLDRGRHGYTF,TGTGCCATCAGTGAGTCGTTGGACAGGGGGCGACATGGCTACACCTTC
TRBJ2-7,TRBV2,TRBD2,NA,CASGLAGTYEQYF,TGTGCCAGCGGACTAGCGGGGACCTACGAGCAGTACTTC
TRBJ1-6,TRBV10-3,NA,few,CAISESSLGNSPLHF,TGTGCCATCAGTGAAAGTTCCCTGGGGAATTCACCCCTCCACTTT
TRBJ2-3,TRBV10-3,NA,few,CAISVSREGTDTQYF,TGTGCCATCAGTGTATCGAGAGAGGGCACAGATACGCAGTATTTT
TRBJ1-1,TRBV18,NA,NA,CASSPGPSSQWDFTEAFF,TGTGCCAGCTCACCAGGACCGTCTTCACAGTGGGACTTTACTGAAGCTTTCTTT
TRBJ2-4,TRBV2,NA,NA,CASSDRDLFTIQYF,TGTGCCAGCAGTGACAGGGACTTGTTCACCATTCAGTACTTC
TRBJ2-7,TRBV4-3,NA,NA,CASSQETWGEQYF,TGCGCCAGCAGCCAGGAGACTTGGGGGGAGCAGTACTTC
TRBJ2-5,TRBV5-5,NA,NA,CASSLDGGRGTQYF,TGTGCCAGCAGCTTGGACGGGGGCAGGGGGACCCAGTACTTC
TRBJ2-5,TRBV4-1,TRBD1,NA,CASSDKTGPRETQYF,TGCGCCAGCAGCGATAAGACAGGGCCGCGGGAGACCCAGTACTTC
TRBJ1-2,TRBV11-2,TRBD1,NA,CASSLAGQQYGYTF,TGTGCCAGCAGCTTAGCGGGACAGCAATATGGCTACACCTTC
TRBJ1-2,TRBV27,NA,once,CASSPGTFYGYTF,TGTGCCAGCAGTCCCGGGACTTTCTATGGCTACACCTTC
TRBJ2-4,TRBV28,NA,NA,CASSLGRDNIQYF,TGTGCCAGCAGTTTGGGTAGGGACAACATTCAGTACTTC